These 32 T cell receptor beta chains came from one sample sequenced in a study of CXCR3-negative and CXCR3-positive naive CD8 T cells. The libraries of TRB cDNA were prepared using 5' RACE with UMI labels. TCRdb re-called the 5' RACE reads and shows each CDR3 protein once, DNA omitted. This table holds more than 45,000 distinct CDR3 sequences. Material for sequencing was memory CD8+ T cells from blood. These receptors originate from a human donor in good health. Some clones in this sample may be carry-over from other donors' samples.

The CDR3 loop is CASQRPGQAHEQYF. The gene calls are TRBV5-6 and TRBJ2-7; as DNA is missing, the TRBD1 call by TCRdb cannot be tested. Germline V gene data show CDR1 as SGHDT and CDR2 as YYEEEE. The CDR3 is made up of 14 amino acids.

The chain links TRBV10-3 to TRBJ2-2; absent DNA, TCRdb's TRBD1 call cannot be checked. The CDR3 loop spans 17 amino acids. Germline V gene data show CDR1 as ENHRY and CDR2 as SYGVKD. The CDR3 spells CAISLDSSDINTGELFF.

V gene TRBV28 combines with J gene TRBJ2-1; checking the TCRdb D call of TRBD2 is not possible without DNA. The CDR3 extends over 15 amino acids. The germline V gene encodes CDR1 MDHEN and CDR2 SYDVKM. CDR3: CASSLLAGGLNEQFF.

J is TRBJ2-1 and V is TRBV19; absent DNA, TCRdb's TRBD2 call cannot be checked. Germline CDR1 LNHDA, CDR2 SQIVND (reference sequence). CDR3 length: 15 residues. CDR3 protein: CASRVATRASDEQFF. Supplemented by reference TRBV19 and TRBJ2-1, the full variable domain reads DGGITQSPKYLFRKEGQNVTLSCEQNLNHDAMYWYRQDPGQGLRLIYYSQIVNDFQKGDIAEGYSVSREKKESFPLTVTSAQKNPTAFYLCASRVATRASDEQFFGPGTRLTVL.

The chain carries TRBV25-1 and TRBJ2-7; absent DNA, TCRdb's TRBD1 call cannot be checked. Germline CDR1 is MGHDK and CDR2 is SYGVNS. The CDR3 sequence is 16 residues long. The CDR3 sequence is CASIPRAGVSSYEQYF.

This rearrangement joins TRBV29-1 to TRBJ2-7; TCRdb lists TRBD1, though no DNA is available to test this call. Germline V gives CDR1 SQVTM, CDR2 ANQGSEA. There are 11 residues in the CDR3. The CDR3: CSVHRGYEQYF.

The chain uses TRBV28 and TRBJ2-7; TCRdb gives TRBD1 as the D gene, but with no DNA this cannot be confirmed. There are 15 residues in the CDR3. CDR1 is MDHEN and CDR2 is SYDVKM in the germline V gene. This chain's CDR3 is CASSFGTVPAYEQYF.

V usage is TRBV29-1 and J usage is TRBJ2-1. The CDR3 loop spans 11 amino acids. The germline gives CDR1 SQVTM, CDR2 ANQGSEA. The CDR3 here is CSVERVYEQFF.

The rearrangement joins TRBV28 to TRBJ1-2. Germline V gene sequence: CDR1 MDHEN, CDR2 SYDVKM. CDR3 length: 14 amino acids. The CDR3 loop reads CASTLSGADYGYTF.

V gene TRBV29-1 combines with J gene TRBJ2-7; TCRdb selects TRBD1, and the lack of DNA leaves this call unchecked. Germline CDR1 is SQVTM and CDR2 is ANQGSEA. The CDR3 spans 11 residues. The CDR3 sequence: CSVGPPYEQYF.

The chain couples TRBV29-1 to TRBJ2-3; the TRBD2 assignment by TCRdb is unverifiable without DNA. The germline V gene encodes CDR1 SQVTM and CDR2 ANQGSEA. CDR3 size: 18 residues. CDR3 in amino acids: CSVEATKPLAGEADTQYF.

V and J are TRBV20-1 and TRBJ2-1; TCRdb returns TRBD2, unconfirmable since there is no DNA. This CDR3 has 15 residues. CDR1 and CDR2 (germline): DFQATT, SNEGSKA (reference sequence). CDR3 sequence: CSARAGTSVYNEQFF.

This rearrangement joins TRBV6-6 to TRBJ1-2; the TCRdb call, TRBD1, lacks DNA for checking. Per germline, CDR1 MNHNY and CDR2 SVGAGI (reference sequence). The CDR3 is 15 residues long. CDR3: CASSYRDRDREGYTF.

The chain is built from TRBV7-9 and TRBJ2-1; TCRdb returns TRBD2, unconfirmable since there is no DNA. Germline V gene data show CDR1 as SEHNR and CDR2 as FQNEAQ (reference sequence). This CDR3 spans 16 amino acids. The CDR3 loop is CARSPVGTSDYNEQFF.

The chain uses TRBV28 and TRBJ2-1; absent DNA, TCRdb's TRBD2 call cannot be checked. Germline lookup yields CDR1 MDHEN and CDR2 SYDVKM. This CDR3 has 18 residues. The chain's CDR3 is CASSFDWREGRYYNEQFF. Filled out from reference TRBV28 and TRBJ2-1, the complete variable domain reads DVKVTQSSRYLVKRTGEKVFLECVQDMDHENMFWYRQDPGLGLRLIYFSYDVKMKEKGDIPEGYSVSREKKERFSLILESASTNQTSMYLCASSFDWREGRYYNEQFFGPGTRLTVL.

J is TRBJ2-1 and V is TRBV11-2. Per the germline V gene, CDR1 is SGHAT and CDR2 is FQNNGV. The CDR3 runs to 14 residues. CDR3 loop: CASSLSTASNEQFF.

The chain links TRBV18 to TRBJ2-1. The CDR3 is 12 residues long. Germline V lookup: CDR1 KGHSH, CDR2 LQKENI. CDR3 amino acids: CASSPRTNEQFF.

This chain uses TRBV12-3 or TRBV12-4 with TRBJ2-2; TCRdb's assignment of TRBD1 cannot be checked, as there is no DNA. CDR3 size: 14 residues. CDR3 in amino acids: CASTKMGGTGELFF.

This CDR3 is CASAGTGRGQYF. The chain recombines TRBV12-3 or TRBV12-4 with TRBJ2-7; TCRdb's D call of TRBD1 is untestable without DNA. CDR3 length equals 12 residues.

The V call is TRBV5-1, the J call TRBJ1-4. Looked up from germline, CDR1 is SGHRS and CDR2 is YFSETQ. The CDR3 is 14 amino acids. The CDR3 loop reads CASSLAGLGEKLFF.

The CDR3 loop is CASSLASGYNEQFF. The chain employs TRBV28 and TRBJ2-1; TCRdb's D gene call, TRBD2, goes unchecked for lack of DNA. The V gene's germline CDR1 is MDHEN and CDR2 SYDVKM. This CDR3 has 14 residues.

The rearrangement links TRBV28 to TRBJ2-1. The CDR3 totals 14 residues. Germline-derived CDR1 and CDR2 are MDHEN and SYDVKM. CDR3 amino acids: CASRLVGTYNEQFF.

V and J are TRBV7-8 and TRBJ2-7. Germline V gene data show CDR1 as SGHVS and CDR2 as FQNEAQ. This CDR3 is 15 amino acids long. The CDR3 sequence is CASSFFGQRNYEQYF.

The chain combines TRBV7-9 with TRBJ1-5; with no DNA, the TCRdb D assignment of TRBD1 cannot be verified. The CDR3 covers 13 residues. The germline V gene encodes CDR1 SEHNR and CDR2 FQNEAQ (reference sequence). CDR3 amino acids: CASSTGGGQPQHF. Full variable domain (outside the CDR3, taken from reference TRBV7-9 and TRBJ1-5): DTGVSQNPRHKITKRGQNVTFRCDPISEHNRLYWYRQTLGQGPEFLTYFQNEAQLEKSRLLSDRFSAERPKGSFSTLEIQRTEQGDSAMYLCASSTGGGQPQHFGDGTRLSIL.

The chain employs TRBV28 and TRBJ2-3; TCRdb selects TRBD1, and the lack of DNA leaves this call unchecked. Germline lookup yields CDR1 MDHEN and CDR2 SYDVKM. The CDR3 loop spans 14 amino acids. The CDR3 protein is CASSPDRDTDTQYF.

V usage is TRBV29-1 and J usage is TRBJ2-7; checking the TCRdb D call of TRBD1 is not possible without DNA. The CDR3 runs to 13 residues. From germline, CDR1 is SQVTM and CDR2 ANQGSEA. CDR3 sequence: CSVLGTGDYEQYF.

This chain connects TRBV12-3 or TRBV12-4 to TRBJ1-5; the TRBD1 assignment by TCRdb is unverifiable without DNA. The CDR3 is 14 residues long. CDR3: CASSPTGTNQPQHF.

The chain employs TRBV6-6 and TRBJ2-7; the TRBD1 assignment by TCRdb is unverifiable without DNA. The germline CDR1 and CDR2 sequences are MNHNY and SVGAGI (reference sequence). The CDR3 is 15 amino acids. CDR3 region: CASSLHRDRDNEQYF.

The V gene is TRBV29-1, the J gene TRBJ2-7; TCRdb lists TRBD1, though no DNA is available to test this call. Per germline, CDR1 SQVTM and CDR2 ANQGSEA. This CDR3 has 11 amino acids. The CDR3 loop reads CSVPGGVEQYF.

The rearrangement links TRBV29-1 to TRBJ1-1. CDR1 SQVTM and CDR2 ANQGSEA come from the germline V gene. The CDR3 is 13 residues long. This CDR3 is CTCWGAMNTEAFF.

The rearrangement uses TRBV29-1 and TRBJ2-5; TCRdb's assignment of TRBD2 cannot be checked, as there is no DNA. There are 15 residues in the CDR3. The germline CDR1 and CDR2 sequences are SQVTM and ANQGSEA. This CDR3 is CSVVWYWREAETQYF.

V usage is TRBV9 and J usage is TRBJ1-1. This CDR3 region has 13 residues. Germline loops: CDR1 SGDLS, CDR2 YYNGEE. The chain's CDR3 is CASSVDGSLEAFF.